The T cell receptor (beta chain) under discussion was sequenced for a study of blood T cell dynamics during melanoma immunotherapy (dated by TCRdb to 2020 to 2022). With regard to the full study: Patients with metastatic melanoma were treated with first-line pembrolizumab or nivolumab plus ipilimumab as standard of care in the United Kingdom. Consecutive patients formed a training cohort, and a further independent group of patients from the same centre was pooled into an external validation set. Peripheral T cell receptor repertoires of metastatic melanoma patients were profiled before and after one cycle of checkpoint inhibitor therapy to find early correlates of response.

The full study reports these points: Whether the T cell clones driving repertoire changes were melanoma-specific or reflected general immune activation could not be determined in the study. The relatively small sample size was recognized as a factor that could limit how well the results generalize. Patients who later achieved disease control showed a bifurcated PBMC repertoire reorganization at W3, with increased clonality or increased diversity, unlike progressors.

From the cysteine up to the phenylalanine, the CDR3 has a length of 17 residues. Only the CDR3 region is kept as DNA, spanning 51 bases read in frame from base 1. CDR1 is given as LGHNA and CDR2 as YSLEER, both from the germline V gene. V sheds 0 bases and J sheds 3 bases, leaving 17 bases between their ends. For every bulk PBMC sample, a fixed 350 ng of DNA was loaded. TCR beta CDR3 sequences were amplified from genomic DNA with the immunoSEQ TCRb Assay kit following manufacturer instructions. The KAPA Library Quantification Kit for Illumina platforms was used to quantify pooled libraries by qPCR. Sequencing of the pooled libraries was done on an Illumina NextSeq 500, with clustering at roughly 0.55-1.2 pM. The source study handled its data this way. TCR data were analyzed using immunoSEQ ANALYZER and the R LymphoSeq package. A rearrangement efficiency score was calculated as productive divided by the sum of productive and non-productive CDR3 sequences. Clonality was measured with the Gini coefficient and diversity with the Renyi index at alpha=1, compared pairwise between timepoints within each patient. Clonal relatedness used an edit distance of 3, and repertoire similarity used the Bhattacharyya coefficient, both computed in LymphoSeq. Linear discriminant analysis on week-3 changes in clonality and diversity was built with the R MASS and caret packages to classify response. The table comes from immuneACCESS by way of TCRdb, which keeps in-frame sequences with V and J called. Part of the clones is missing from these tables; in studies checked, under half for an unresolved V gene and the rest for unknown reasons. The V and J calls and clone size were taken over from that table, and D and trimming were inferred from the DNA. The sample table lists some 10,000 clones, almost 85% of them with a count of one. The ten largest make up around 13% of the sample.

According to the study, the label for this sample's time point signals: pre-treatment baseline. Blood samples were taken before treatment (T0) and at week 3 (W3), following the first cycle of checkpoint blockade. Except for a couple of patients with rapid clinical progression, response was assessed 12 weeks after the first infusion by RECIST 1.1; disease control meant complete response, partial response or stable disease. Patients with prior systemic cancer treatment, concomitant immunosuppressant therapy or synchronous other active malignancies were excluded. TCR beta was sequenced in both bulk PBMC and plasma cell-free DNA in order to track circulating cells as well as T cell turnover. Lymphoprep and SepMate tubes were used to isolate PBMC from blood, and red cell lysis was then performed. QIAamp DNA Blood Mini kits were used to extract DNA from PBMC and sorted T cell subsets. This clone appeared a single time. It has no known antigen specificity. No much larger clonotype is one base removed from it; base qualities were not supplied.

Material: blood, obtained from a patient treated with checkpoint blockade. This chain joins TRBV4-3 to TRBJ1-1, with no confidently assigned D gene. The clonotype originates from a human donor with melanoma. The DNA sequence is TGCGCCAGCAGCCAAGATGGGCGCTCGGGAAAGCACACTGAAGCTTTCTTT. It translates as CASSQDGRSGKHTEAFF.